Here is one TCR beta chain with its context. Its antigen is not identified. The source of the sample is a study of cytomegalovirus exposure and HLA in healthy donors. Study-wide points: Published work reported that the classifier diagnosed cytomegalovirus status with high specificity and sensitivity. TCR beta sequences reportedly predicted most subjects' HLA-A and HLA-B alleles accurately. A later analysis reportedly found that, within productive TCRs, an Asian-associated ancestry cluster had fewer N-insertions than the mean observed across the approximately 660 donors.

The PCR made use of 60 Vbeta and 13 Jbeta primers. Sequencing was performed with immunoSEQ multiplex PCR; in TCRdb, only in-frame clones are kept and a portion is missing. The sample lists nearly 200,000 clones, about three quarters occurring once. Sequencing input: PBMCs. This sequence originates from a young woman in good health and CMV-seropositive.

The CDR3 DNA is TGTGCCAGCAGCGTAGACGGGGGGCGGGAGCAGTACTTC. Translation gives CASSVDGGREQYF. The chain combines TRBV9 with TRBJ2-7, with D possibly matching TRBD2 (7 bases). The CDR3 totals 13 residues. CDR1 and CDR2 (germline): SGDLS, YYNGEE. The germline V and J ends were trimmed by 0 bases and 7 bases, with 11 bases remaining between them.